This record covers a single T cell receptor (beta chain). This record comes from a study of regulatory T cells in long-lasting Graves disease. CDR1 and CDR2 (germline): SEHNR, FQNEAQ (reference sequence). The CDR3 has 17 residues. J was trimmed by 2 bases and V by 1 base; bases with no gene match: 8. Sequencing libraries for TCR beta were prepared with iRepertoire HTBI primers and Arm-PCR of CDR3 regions. TCRdb itself ran the multiplex PCR reads through MiXCR, one entry per CDR3 protein. Of roughly 420,000 distinct CDR3 sequences listed, 16% were seen once; the top ten hold over 8.5%. Indicated time point: newly diagnosed GD, antithyroid drugs for less than 3 months. Extracted PBMC RNA gave rise to the TCR library. These same data were also listed under a study on T cells in Graves' hyperthyroidism and ophthalmopathy. As that study records: A lack of ophthalmopathy progression within 18 months defined stable Graves' hyperthyroidism. The primer set for the first-round RT-PCR of the TCR CDR3 was HTBI.

The V and J genes are TRBV7-9 and TRBJ2-7; 10 bases are shared with TRBD1. The receptor was isolated from a woman aged 30 to 39 with Graves disease. The source was peripheral blood mononuclear cells (PBMCs), collected at new diagnosis, from a patient treated with antithyroid drugs. For the CDR3, the DNA is TGTGCCAGCAGCTTAGAATACGGACAGGGGGGTCCCTACGAGCAGTACTTC. Translating gives CASSLEYGQGGPYEQYF.